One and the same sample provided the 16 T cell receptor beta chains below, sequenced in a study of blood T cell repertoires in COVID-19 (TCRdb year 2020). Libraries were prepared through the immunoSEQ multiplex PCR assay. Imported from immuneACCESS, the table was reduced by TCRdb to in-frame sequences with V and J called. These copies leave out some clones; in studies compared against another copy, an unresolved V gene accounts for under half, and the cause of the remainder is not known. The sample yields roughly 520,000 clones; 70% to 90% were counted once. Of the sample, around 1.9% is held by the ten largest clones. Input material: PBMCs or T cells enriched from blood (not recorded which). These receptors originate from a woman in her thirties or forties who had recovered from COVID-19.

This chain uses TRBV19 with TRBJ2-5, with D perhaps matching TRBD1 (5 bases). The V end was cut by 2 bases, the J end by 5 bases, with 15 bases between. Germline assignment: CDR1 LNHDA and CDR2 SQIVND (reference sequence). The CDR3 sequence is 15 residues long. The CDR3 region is CASSINKGAQETQYF. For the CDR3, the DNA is TGTGCCAGTAGTATAAATAAAGGGGCACAGGAGACCCAGTACTTC.

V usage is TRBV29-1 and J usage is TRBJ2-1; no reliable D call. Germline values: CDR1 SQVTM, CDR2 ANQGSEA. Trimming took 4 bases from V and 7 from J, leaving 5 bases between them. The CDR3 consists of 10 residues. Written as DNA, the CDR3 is TGCAGCGTTGTCGGGAATGAGCAGTTCTTC. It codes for CSVVGNEQFF.

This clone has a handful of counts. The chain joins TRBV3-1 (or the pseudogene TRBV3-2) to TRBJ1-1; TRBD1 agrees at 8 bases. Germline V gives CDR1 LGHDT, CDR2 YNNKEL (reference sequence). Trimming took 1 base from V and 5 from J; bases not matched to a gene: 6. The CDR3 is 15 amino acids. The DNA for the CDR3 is TGTGCCAGCAGCCAAGCGGACAGGGAGGAGACTGAAGCTTTCTTT. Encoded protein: CASSQADREETEAFF.

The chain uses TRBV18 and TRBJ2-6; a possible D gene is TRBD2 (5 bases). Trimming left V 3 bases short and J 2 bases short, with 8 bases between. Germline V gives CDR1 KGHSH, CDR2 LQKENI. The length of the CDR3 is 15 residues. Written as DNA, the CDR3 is TGTGCCAGCTCACCTATGAGGGCTGGGGCCAACGTCCTGACTTTC. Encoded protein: CASSPMRAGANVLTF.

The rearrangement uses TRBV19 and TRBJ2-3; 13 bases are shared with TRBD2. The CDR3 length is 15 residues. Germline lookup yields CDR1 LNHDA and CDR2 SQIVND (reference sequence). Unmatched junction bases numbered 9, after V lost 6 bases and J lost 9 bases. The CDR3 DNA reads TGTGCCAGTAGGCGGACTAGCGGGAGAGCTACAACGCAGTATTTT. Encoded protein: CASRRTSGRATTQYF.

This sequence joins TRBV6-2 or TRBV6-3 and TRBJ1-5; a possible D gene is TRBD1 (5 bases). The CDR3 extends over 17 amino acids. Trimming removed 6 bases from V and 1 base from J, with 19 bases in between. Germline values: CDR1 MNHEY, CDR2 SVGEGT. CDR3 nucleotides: TGTGCCAGCAGCGGACACCTCCGAACGAAAAGCAATCAGCCCCAGCATTTT. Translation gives CASSGHLRTKSNQPQHF.

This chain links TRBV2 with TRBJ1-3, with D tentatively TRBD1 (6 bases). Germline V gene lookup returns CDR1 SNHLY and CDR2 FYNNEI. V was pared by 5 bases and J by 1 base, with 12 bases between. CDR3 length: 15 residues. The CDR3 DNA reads TGTGCCAGCAGTTCCCAGGGGTATTCTGGAAACACCATATATTTT. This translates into CASSSQGYSGNTIYF.

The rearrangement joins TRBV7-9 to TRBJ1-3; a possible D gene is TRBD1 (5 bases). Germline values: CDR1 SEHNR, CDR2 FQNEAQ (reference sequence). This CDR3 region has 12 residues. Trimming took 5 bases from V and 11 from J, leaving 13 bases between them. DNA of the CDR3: TGTGCCAGCAGCAAAGACAGTCAACCCATATATTTT. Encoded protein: CASSKDSQPIYF.

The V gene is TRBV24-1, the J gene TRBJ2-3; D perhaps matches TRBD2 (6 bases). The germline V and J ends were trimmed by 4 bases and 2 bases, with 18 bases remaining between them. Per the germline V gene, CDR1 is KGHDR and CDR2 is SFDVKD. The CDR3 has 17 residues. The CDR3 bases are TGTGCCACCAGTGACCGGTCGGGACCGGGGGACACAGATACGCAGTATTTT. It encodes CATSDRSGPGDTDTQYF.

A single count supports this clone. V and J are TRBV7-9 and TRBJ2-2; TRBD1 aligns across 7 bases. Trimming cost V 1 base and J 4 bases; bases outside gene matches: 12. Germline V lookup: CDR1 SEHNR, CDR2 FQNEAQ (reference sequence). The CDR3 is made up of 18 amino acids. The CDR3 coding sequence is TGTGCCAGCAGCTTAGTGGTACAGGGGTCTTACCTCACCGGGGAGCTGTTTTTT. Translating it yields CASSLVVQGSYLTGELFF.

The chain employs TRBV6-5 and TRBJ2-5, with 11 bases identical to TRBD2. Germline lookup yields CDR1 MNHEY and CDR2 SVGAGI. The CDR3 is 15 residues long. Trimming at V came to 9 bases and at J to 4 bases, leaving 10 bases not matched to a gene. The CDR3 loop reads CASANRLAGGETQYF. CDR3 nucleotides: TGTGCCAGTGCCAACCGGCTAGCGGGAGGAGAGACCCAGTACTTC.

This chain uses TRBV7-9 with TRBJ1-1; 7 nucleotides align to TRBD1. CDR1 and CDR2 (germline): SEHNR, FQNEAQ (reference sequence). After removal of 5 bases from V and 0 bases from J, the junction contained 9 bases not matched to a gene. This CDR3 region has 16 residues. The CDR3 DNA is TGTGCCAGCAGCCCCGGGACAGTGACAATGAACACTGAAGCTTTCTTT. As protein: CASSPGTVTMNTEAFF.

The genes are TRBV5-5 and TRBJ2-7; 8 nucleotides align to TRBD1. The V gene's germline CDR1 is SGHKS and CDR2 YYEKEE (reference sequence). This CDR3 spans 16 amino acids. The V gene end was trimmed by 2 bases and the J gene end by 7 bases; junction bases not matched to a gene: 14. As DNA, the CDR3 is TGTGCCAGCAGCTTAGCTTGGGCCCCCACAGGGGGAGAGCAGTACTTC. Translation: CASSLAWAPTGGEQYF. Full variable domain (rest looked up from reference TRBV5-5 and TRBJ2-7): DAGVTQSPTHLIKTRGQQVTLRCSPISGHKSVSWYQQVLGQGPQFIFQYYEKEERGRGNFPDRFSARQFPNYSSELNVNALLLGDSALYLCASSLAWAPTGGEQYFGPGTRLTVT.

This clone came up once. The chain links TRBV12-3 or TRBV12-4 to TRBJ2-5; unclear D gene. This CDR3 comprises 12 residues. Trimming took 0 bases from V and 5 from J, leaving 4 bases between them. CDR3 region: CASSLASETQYF. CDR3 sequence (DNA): TGTGCCAGCAGTTTAGCGTCGGAGACCCAGTACTTC.

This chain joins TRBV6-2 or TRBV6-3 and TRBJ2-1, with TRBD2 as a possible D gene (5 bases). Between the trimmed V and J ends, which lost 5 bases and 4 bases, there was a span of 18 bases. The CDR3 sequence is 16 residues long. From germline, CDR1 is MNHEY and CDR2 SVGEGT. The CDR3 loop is CASSRGASGTYNEQFF. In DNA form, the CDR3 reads TGTGCCAGCAGTCGCGGCGCGAGCGGTACATACAATGAGCAGTTCTTC.

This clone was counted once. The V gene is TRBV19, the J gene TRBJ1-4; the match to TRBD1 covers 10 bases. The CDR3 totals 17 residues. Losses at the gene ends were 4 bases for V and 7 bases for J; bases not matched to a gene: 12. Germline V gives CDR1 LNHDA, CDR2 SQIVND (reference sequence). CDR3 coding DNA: TGTGCCAGTAGTAGCGGGACAGGGGTGTCAGGCGGTGAAAAACTGTTTTTT. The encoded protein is CASSSGTGVSGGEKLFF.